The clone carrying this T cell receptor (beta chain) was recorded many times. This specimen comes from a study of molecular identifiers for immune sequencing clone quantification. V was pared by 1 base and J by 3 bases, with 13 bases between. Per germline, CDR1 MGHRA and CDR2 YSYEKL. The CDR3 has 16 amino acids. Via MiXCR, TCRdb re-called the PCR reads, giving one row per CDR3 protein. This sample has about 60,000 distinct CDR3 sequences; 15% to 20% occur once, and the top ten carry approximately 1.4%. The sequence was obtained from a human donor in good health. Some libraries in this study had Jurkat cell RNA spiked in. V and J are TRBV4-1 and TRBJ2-1, with D uncertain. Sequencing was performed on naive CD8+ T cells from blood, with Jurkat cell RNA spiked in. Regarding subset: FACS-sorted CD8+CD4-CCR7+CD45RA+ naive T cells. The CDR3: CASSQGLMENYNEQFF. CDR3 nucleotides: TGCGCCAGCAGCCAAGGGCTTATGGAGAACTACAATGAGCAGTTCTTC.